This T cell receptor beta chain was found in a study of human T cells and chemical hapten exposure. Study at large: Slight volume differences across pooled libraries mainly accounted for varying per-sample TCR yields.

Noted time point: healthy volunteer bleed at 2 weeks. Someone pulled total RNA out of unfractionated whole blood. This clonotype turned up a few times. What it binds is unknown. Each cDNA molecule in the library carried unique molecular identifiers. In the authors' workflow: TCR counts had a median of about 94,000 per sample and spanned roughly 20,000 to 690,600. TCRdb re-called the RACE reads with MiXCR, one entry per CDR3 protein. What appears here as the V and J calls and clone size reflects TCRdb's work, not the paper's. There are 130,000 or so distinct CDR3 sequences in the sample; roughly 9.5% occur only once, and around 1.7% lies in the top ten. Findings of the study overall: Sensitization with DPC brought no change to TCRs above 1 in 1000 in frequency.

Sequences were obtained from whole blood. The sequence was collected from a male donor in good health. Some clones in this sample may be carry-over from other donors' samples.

CDR3 DNA: TGTGCCAGCAGCTCCCCGACAGGGGGTGAAGATACGCAGTATTTT. Residues: CASSSPTGGEDTQYF. This chain joins TRBV7-9 and TRBJ2-3; 9 nucleotides align to TRBD1. The V gene end was trimmed by 4 bases and the J gene end by 5 bases; junction bases not matched to a gene: 7. From germline, CDR1 is SEHNR and CDR2 FQNEAQ (reference sequence). The CDR3 contains 15 residues.